Here is one T cell receptor (beta chain) with its context. Its matching antigen is unknown. Germline CDR1 reads SGHVS; CDR2 reads FNYEAQ. V shed 3 bases, J shed 5 bases, and the junction held 10 bases outside the gene matches. The CDR3 is made up of 17 amino acids. The data originate from a study of early T cells in non-severe SARS-CoV-2 infection. On the study more broadly: Chains from this unsorted whole-blood bulk RNA could not be paired. Study-level points and caveats: Clonotype matching in VDJdb favored anti-spike CD8 responses and did not capture private and CD4 specificities.

In the library, individual cDNA molecules carried attached unique molecular identifiers. TCRdb recomputed calls from the 5' RACE reads with MiXCR, one row per CDR3 protein. The profile shows about 48,000 distinct CDR3 sequences, roughly 6.2% of them singletons. The sequence was collected from an adult who was a healthcare worker with PCR-confirmed SARS-CoV-2 infection or an uninfected control (not recorded which). The sample here was whole blood, taken at baseline. The rearrangement uses TRBV7-6 and TRBJ2-1, with 10 bases fitting TRBD2. The CDR3 nucleotides are TGTGCCAGCAGCTTGCGACAGGTACTAGCGGGAAACAATGAGCAGTTCTTC. Protein sequence: CASSLRQVLAGNNEQFF.